This TCR beta chain was recovered during a study of blood T cell repertoires in COVID-19. On the study more broadly: There were acute and convalescent COVID-19 samples, and they came from the United States, Italy and Spain. T cells, B-cell-depleted T cells, or PBMCs provided the cDNA or gDNA that served as material.

Trimming left V 1 base short and J 4 bases short, with 16 bases between. The CDR3 consists of 16 residues. Germline V gene sequence: CDR1 LGHNA, CDR2 YNFKEQ. As processed by the authors: Researchers report that nucleated cell counts were estimated from reference gene primer amplification. Method: immunoSEQ multiplex PCR; TCRdb's copy keeps in-frame clones and lacks some. The D gene and trimming were derived from the DNA, and the V and J assignments and clone size from that table. The sample lists 90,000 to 150,000 clones, about 86% occurring once. The receptor was isolated from a woman between 50 and 59 years old with acute or convalescent COVID-19. Sequencing used peripheral blood. The V call is TRBV4-2, the J call TRBJ1-1; TRBD1 is a possible D gene (6 bases). The CDR3 bases are TGTGCCAGCAGCCAAGTTTCGGCGGGGGCCGGCACTGAAGCTTTCTTT. This translates into CASSQVSAGAGTEAFF.